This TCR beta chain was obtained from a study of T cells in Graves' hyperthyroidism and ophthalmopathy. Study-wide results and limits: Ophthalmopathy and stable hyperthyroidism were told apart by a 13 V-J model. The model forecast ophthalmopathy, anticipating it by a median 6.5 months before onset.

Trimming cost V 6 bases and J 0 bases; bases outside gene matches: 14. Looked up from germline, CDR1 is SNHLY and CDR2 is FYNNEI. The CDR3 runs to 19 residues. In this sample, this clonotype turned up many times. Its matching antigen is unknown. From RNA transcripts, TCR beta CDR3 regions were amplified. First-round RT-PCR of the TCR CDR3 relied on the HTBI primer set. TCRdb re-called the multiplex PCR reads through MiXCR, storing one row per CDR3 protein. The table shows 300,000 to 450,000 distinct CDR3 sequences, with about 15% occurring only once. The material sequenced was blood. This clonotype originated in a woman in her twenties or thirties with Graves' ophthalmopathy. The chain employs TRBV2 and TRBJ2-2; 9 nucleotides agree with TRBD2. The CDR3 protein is CASSQRPLAGGPNTGELFF. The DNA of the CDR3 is TGTGCCAGCAGCCAGAGACCACTGGCGGGGGGGCCGAACACCGGGGAGCTGTTTTTT.